A selection of T cell receptor beta chains follows, all from one sample in a study of T cell responses to AZD1222 COVID-19 vaccine. The method was immunoSEQ multiplex PCR; TCRdb's version includes in-frame clones alone and lacks a portion of them. The sample includes about 150,000 clones, less than 90% of them seen just once. Sequenced material: peripheral blood, taken after recovery from COVID-19. These receptors were collected from an adult who had recovered from COVID-19. Each CDR3 is given with its conserved first and last residue. The order of the fields is V gene, clone size, D gene, J gene, CDR3 protein, CDR3 DNA. D genes are given only for firm matches. Only some rows state a clone size, as once, few, many or a class for expanded clones.

TRBV2	-	TRBD1	TRBJ1-3	CASRKTGQGGNTIYF	TGTGCCAGCAGGAAGACAGGGCAGGGAGGAAACACCATATATTTT
TRBV5-1	-	TRBD2	TRBJ2-1	CASSLLAGANNEQFF	TGCGCCAGCAGCTTACTAGCGGGAGCAAACAATGAGCAGTTCTTC
TRBV2	-	-	TRBJ1-1	CASSEGGGEAFF	TGTGCCAGCAGTGAAGGGGGAGGGGAAGCTTTCTTT
TRBV5-1	few	-	TRBJ2-7	CASSLLSHSYEQYF	TGCGCCAGCAGCTTGCTGAGCCACTCCTACGAGCAGTACTTC
TRBV11-2	-	-	TRBJ1-6	CASSLGRIFGSYNSPLHF	TGTGCCAGCAGCCTGGGACGCATCTTTGGGTCCTATAATTCACCCCTCCACTTT
TRBV7-9	-	-	TRBJ1-1	CASSSATTGIEAFF	TGTGCCAGCAGCTCAGCGACGACGGGGATAGAAGCTTTCTTT
TRBV6-1	once	-	TRBJ1-5	CASTSPPGDQPQHF	TGTGCCAGCACCTCGCCCCCAGGGGATCAGCCCCAGCATTTT
TRBV12-3/TRBV12-4	-	-	TRBJ1-2	CASSFRSRGYTF	TGTGCCAGCAGTTTCAGGAGCCGGGGCTACACCTTC
TRBV2	-	-	TRBJ1-5	CASSEGIPQGSNQPQHF	TGTGCCAGCAGTGAAGGGATCCCTCAGGGGAGCAATCAGCCCCAGCATTTT
TRBV20-1	-	-	TRBJ1-1	CSGRDTSRAFF	TGCAGTGGCCGGGACACCTCTCGAGCTTTCTTT
TRBV2	once	-	TRBJ2-7	CASSLQGRSSYEQYF	TGTGCCAGCAGTTTACAGGGTCGAAGCTCCTACGAGCAGTACTTC
TRBV12-3/TRBV12-4	-	-	TRBJ1-1	CASLYTGTEAFF	TGTGCCAGCTTATACACGGGAACTGAAGCTTTCTTT
TRBV2	-	TRBD1	TRBJ1-2	CASRGSNDRGLGYTF	TGTGCCAGCAGGGGATCTAATGACAGGGGATTAGGCTACACCTTC
TRBV4-2	once	TRBD1	TRBJ1-2	CASSLDRDNSYTF	TGTGCCAGCAGCCTGGACAGGGACAACAGCTACACCTTC
TRBV20-1	-	TRBD1	TRBJ2-7	CSADRGHEQYF	TGCAGTGCGGACAGGGGGCACGAGCAGTACTTC
TRBV5-1	-	-	TRBJ1-3	CASSLLTGSSGNTIYF	TGCGCCAGCAGCTTACTCACAGGGAGCTCTGGAAACACCATATATTTT
TRBV11-3	-	-	TRBJ2-3	CASSLVGSADTQYF	TGTGCCAGCAGCTTAGTTGGTTCGGCAGATACGCAGTATTTT
TRBV28	-	-	TRBJ2-7	CASSLSQGEQYF	TGTGCCAGCAGTCTGTCTCAGGGGGAGCAGTACTTC
TRBV7-8	-	-	TRBJ2-2	CASSLAGNTGELFF	TGTGCCAGCAGCTTAGCCGGGAACACCGGGGAGCTGTTTTTT
TRBV25-1	-	-	TRBJ1-2	CASSEYTGGEGGYTF	TGTGCCAGCAGTGAATATACGGGGGGAGAAGGTGGCTACACCTTC
TRBV4-1	-	-	TRBJ1-6	CASSQVLGVNSPLHF	TGCGCCAGCAGCCAGGTGCTAGGGGTAAATTCACCCCTCCACTTT
TRBV3-1/TRBV3-2	-	TRBD1	TRBJ2-7	CASSQVSALDRPRHEQYF	TGTGCCAGCAGCCAGGTATCCGCCCTGGACAGGCCACGGCACGAGCAGTACTTC
TRBV3-1/TRBV3-2	once	TRBD1	TRBJ1-6	CASSQDKGAYNSPLHF	TGTGCCAGCAGCCAAGATAAGGGGGCTTATAATTCACCCCTCCACTTT
TRBV6-5	once	-	TRBJ1-2	CASSYLGARYGYTF	TGTGCCAGCAGTTACTTAGGGGCGCGTTATGGCTACACCTTC
TRBV19	-	TRBD1	TRBJ2-7	CASSTPGTGSYEQYF	TGTGCCAGTAGCACTCCCGGGACAGGTTCCTACGAGCAGTACTTC